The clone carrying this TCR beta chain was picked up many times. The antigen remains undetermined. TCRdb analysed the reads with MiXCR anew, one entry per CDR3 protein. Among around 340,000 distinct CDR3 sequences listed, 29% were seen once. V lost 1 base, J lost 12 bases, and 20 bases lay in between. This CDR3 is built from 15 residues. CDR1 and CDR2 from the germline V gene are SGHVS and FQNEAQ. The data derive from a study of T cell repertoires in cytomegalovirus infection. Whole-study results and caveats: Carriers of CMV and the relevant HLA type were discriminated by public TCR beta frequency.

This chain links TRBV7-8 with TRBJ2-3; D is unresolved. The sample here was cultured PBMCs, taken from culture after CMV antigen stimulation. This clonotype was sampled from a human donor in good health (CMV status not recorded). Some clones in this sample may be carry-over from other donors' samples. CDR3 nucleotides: TGTGCCAGCAGCTTAGATAAGAGCAGGTTGGACCCCCAGTATTTT. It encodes CASSLDKSRLDPQYF.